The 26 T cell receptor beta chains below come from one sample, sequenced in a study of blood T cell repertoires in COVID-19. Method: immunoSEQ multiplex PCR; TCRdb's copy keeps in-frame clones and lacks some. The table has more than 120,000 clones, roughly 84% seen once; the top ten hold roughly 4.4%. The sequenced sample was peripheral blood. The receptors originated from a human donor in a cohort sampled during active COVID-19.

In this sample, this clone turned up a few times. This chain connects TRBV2 to TRBJ2-5; the match to TRBD1 covers 11 bases. This CDR3 has 15 amino acids. The ends lost 5 bases at V and 7 bases at J; junction bases unmatched: 9. Germline values: CDR1 SNHLY, CDR2 FYNNEI. CDR3 bases: TGTGCCAGCAGTCCGGGGACAGGGGGAACGGGGACCCAGTACTTC. Its translation: CASSPGTGGTGTQYF. Complete variable domain (other parts from reference TRBV2 and TRBJ2-5): EPEVTQTPSHQVTQMGQEVILRCVPISNHLYFYWYRQILGQKVEFLVSFYNNEISEKSEIFDDQFSVERPDGSNFTLKIRSTKLEDSAMYFCASSPGTGGTGTQYFGPGTRLLVL.

The V and J genes are TRBV6-5 and TRBJ1-5; tentatively, D is TRBD1 (5 bases). The V and J ends lost 8 bases and 0 bases respectively, with 11 bases between them. Per germline, CDR1 MNHEY and CDR2 SVGAGI. This CDR3 is 14 amino acids long. This CDR3 reads CASGYRNSNQPQHF. CDR3 sequence (DNA): TGTGCCAGCGGATACAGGAATAGCAATCAGCCCCAGCATTTT.

The CDR3 bases are TGCGCCAGCAGTGGACAGGTCGATCAGCCCCAGCATTTT. Its protein product is CASSGQVDQPQHF. The V and J genes are TRBV10-2 and TRBJ1-5, with D perhaps matching TRBD1 (6 bases). V lost 4 bases and J 5 bases, leaving 9 bases between the germline ends. The CDR3 consists of 13 residues. The germline gives CDR1 WSHSY, CDR2 SAAADI.

The chain has TRBV5-5 and TRBJ1-1; 7 nucleotides line up with TRBD1. From germline, CDR1 is SGHKS and CDR2 YYEKEE (reference sequence). CDR3 length equals 15 residues. The trim removed 6 bases at V and 1 base at J, leaving 9 bases unmatched. The CDR3 loop is CASTRQGRGNTEAFF. For the CDR3, the DNA is TGTGCCAGCACACGACAGGGAAGGGGGAACACTGAAGCTTTCTTT.

V is TRBV3-1 (or the pseudogene TRBV3-2) and J is TRBJ1-1; D is possibly TRBD1 (5 bases). In germline, CDR1 is LGHDT, CDR2 YNNKEL (reference sequence). There are 13 residues in the CDR3. V lost 2 bases to trimming and J lost 4 bases, with 8 bases between them. In DNA, the CDR3 is TGTGCCAGCAGCCAAAACGGGGGCACTGAAGCTTTCTTT. Translation gives CASSQNGGTEAFF.

The chain recombines TRBV27 with TRBJ1-6, with TRBD1 identical over 9 bases. Germline trimming cut 5 bases from V and 9 bases from J; bases unmatched to any gene: 5. Per the germline V gene, CDR1 is MNHEY and CDR2 is SMNVEV (reference sequence). This CDR3 contains 14 residues. The CDR3 here is CASSRNRGPSPLHF. Here the CDR3 DNA reads TGTGCCAGCAGTCGAAACAGGGGGCCTTCACCCCTCCACTTT.

The chain has TRBV7-3 and TRBJ2-7; possible D gene TRBD1, 5 bases. This CDR3 has 14 residues. Trimming pared 5 bases from V and 0 bases from J, leaving 11 bases between. Germline V gene sequence: CDR1 SGHTA, CDR2 FQGTGA. The CDR3 protein is CASSITGFSYEQYV. The DNA of the CDR3 is TGTGCCAGCAGCATCACAGGTTTCTCCTACGAGCAGTACGTC.

The CDR3 spells CASSPSSYEQYF. CDR3 nucleotides: TGTGCCAGCAGCCCTAGCTCCTACGAGCAGTACTTC. V is TRBV7-2 and J is TRBJ2-7; D remains ambiguous. The CDR3 loop spans 12 amino acids. Between the trimmed V and J ends, which lost 5 bases and 0 bases, there was a span of 5 bases. Germline CDR1 and CDR2: SGHTA and FQGNSA.

The rearrangement joins TRBV4-1 to TRBJ1-1, with 7 bases fitting TRBD1. Trimming cost V 1 base and J 0 bases; bases outside gene matches: 5. Germline V gene data show CDR1 as MGHRA and CDR2 as YSYEKL. The CDR3 runs 16 residues. The CDR3 loop reads CASSQGDRLMNTEAFF. The CDR3 DNA reads TGCGCCAGCAGCCAAGGGGACAGACTCATGAACACTGAAGCTTTCTTT.

V gene TRBV9 combines with J gene TRBJ2-1; 13 bases are a match to TRBD2. J was trimmed by 9 bases and V by 4 bases; bases with no gene match: 10. CDR1 is SGDLS, CDR2 YYNGEE, per germline. The CDR3 contains 16 residues. CDR3 sequence: CASSTSGRARPSEQFF. CDR3 DNA sequence: TGTGCCAGCAGCACTAGCGGGAGGGCCCGGCCTAGTGAGCAGTTCTTC.

V and J are TRBV11-1 and TRBJ2-7; 10 bases fit TRBD1. V shed 5 bases, J shed 7 bases, and the junction held 8 bases outside the gene matches. From germline, CDR1 is SGHAT and CDR2 FQDESV (reference sequence). There are 14 residues in the CDR3. The CDR3 spells CASSGDRGRVEQYF. The CDR3 bases are TGTGCCAGCAGCGGGGACAGGGGTAGAGTGGAGCAGTACTTC.

The chain carries TRBV27 and TRBJ1-5, with TRBD1 as a possible D gene (5 bases). Germline V lookup: CDR1 MNHEY, CDR2 SMNVEV (reference sequence). The CDR3 extends over 14 amino acids. Trimming removed 2 bases from V and 7 bases from J, with 12 bases in between. The CDR3 protein is CASSLAPGRQPQHF. The CDR3 nucleotides are TGTGCCAGCAGTTTAGCCCCAGGGCGACAGCCCCAGCATTTT.

The chain joins TRBV18 to TRBJ1-1; D perhaps matches TRBD1 (5 bases). The ends were cut back, 5 bases at V and 4 bases at J, with 14 bases in the middle. The CDR3 contains 14 residues. Germline V gives CDR1 KGHSH, CDR2 LQKENI. CDR3 in amino acids: CASSSSQGGTEAFF. The CDR3 coding sequence is TGTGCCAGCTCATCGAGTCAGGGAGGCACTGAAGCTTTCTTT.

The chain uses TRBV15 and TRBJ2-7; 9 nucleotides align to TRBD1. The CDR3 runs to 15 residues. J lost 7 bases, V lost 0 bases, and 7 bases had no gene match. Germline CDR1 is LNHNV and CDR2 is YYDKDF (reference sequence). CDR3 loop: CATSRDQGQGREQYF. In DNA, the CDR3 is TGTGCCACCAGCAGAGATCAGGGACAGGGCAGGGAGCAGTACTTC.

The chain combines TRBV19 with TRBJ1-2, with TRBD1 matching over 9 bases. The germline gives CDR1 LNHDA, CDR2 SQIVND (reference sequence). V was pared by 5 bases and J by 5 bases, with 12 bases of the junction left unmatched. This CDR3 region has 16 residues. The CDR3 coding sequence is TGTGCCAGTAGTCCTAGTCCGGGACAGGGTCAATATGGCTACACCTTC. Its protein is CASSPSPGQGQYGYTF. Combining the CDR3 with reference TRBV19 and TRBJ1-2 gives the whole variable domain DGGITQSPKYLFRKEGQNVTLSCEQNLNHDAMYWYRQDPGQGLRLIYYSQIVNDFQKGDIAEGYSVSREKKESFPLTVTSAQKNPTAFYLCASSPSPGQGQYGYTFGSGTRLTVV.

The rearrangement uses TRBV19 and TRBJ1-5; possible D gene TRBD1, 6 bases. The V end was cut by 1 base, the J end by 6 bases, with 13 bases between. Germline CDR1 and CDR2: LNHDA and SQIVND (reference sequence). This CDR3 comprises 15 residues. CDR3 nucleotide sequence: TGTGCCAGTAGTATAGTTAGGGCAGGGGTTCAGCCCCAGCATTTT. Encoded protein: CASSIVRAGVQPQHF.

This rearrangement joins TRBV29-1 to TRBJ2-5; 10 bases are a match to TRBD2. The germline CDR1 and CDR2 sequences are SQVTM and ANQGSEA. Trimming took 3 bases from V and 8 from J; bases not matched to a gene: 6. This CDR3 spans 13 amino acids. In nucleotides, the CDR3 is TGCAGCGTTGAGGCTAGCGGGAGTGGAACCCAGTACTTC. This gives the protein CSVEASGSGTQYF.

This rearrangement joins TRBV19 to TRBJ1-1; TRBD1 agrees at 9 bases. The germline CDR1 and CDR2 sequences are LNHDA and SQIVND (reference sequence). The CDR3 covers 16 residues. V shed 7 bases and J 7 bases; nucleotides not matched to a gene: 16. CDR3 sequence reads: CASTPGTGRRGGEAFF. The CDR3 DNA is TGTGCCAGTACCCCGGGGACAGGGAGGAGAGGAGGTGAAGCTTTCTTT.

In DNA, the CDR3 is TGTGCCAGCGGGGTAGCGGGGGTGCAGGAGACCCAGTACTTC. Translated: CASGVAGVQETQYF. The V and J genes are TRBV9 and TRBJ2-5, with 9 bases fitting TRBD2. Trimming took 7 bases from V and 5 from J; bases not matched to a gene: 9. CDR3 length: 14 residues. Germline V lookup: CDR1 SGDLS, CDR2 YYNGEE.

The chain carries TRBV7-9 and TRBJ1-2; D is undetermined. Trimming shortened V by 0 bases and J by 8 bases, and 13 bases separated the two germline ends. Germline V gene lookup returns CDR1 SEHNR and CDR2 FQNEAQ (reference sequence). The CDR3 consists of 14 residues. The CDR3: CASSLAQAVWGYTF. The CDR3 DNA sequence: TGTGCCAGCAGCTTAGCGCAGGCAGTTTGGGGCTACACCTTC.

This chain links TRBV18 with TRBJ1-2; weak D call: TRBD1 (6 bases). The V gene lost 2 bases and the J gene lost 0 bases, with 16 bases spanning the gap. The CDR3 runs 17 residues. Germline V gene data show CDR1 as KGHSH and CDR2 as LQKENI. The CDR3 loop is CASSPARQVATNYGYTF. Here the CDR3 DNA reads TGTGCCAGCTCACCAGCTAGACAGGTCGCTACTAACTATGGCTACACCTTC. The full variable domain, rest sourced from reference TRBV18 and TRBJ1-2, is NAGVMQNPRHLVRRRGQEARLRCSPMKGHSHVYWYRQLPEEGLKFMVYLQKENIIDESGMPKERFSAEFPKEGPSILRIQQVVRGDSAAYFCASSPARQVATNYGYTFGSGTRLTVV.

The chain has TRBV10-2 and TRBJ2-1; 12 bases match TRBD2. The J segment lost 4 bases and the V segment lost 6 bases, leaving 7 bases of the junction unmatched. This CDR3 has 16 residues. From germline, CDR1 is WSHSY and CDR2 SAAADI. CDR3 nucleotides: TGCGCCAGCAGCCGGACTAGCGGGATTGGATACAATGAGCAGTTCTTC. Translating gives CASSRTSGIGYNEQFF.

This rearrangement joins TRBV11-2 to TRBJ2-1, with a weak D call TRBD2 (5 bases). Trimming stripped 6 bases from V and 0 bases from J, with 12 bases between. Germline V gene data show CDR1 as SGHAT and CDR2 as FQNNGV. The CDR3 is 15 amino acids. The CDR3 nucleotides read TGTGCCAGCAGGGGAGCGATTAGCTCCTACAATGAGCAGTTCTTC. It is translated as CASRGAISSYNEQFF.

The J gene is TRBJ1-2, the V gene TRBV6-5; 8 bases agree with TRBD1. Germline trimming cut 5 bases from V and 4 bases from J; bases unmatched to any gene: 9. This CDR3 has 15 residues. Germline V gene sequence: CDR1 MNHEY, CDR2 SVGAGI. CDR3 sequence (DNA): TGTGCCAGCAGTCTGGACAGGGTACCCCTCTATGGCTACACCTTC. Translating it yields CASSLDRVPLYGYTF.

This chain connects TRBV4-1 to TRBJ1-2; a weak D match, TRBD1 (5 bases). This CDR3 comprises 15 residues. Germline-derived CDR1 and CDR2 are MGHRA and YSYEKL. The ends were cut back, 0 bases at V and 8 bases at J, with 16 bases in the middle. The CDR3 bases are TGCGCCAGCAGCCAAGAAGGGACTCTCCCGGGGGGCTACACCTTC. The encoded protein is CASSQEGTLPGGYTF.

This clone was picked up one time. V usage is TRBV10-3 and J usage is TRBJ1-2; D is undetermined. V was clipped by 11 bases and J by 1 base, with 11 bases between them. The CDR3 totals 12 residues. Per the germline V gene, CDR1 is ENHRY and CDR2 is SYGVKD. Here the CDR3 reads CAAAEFNYGYTF. The DNA for the CDR3 is TGTGCCGCAGCGGAATTTAACTATGGCTACACCTTC.